This TCR beta chain appears in the sequencing data of a study of metastatic and nonmetastatic thyroid tumors. Overall study: Repertoire comparison spanned blood and tumor or nodule tissue of malignant and benign thyroid patients. Study-wide findings and caveats: In both blood and tumor samples, TCR beta diversity was reported significantly higher for malignant than benign nodules.

Per the original data handling: It was from CDR3 differences across clinicopathological groups that a distant-metastasis classifier for papillary thyroid cancer was built. TCRdb redid the clone calls on the PCR reads using MiXCR. The V and J calls were determined by TCRdb, not by the authors. The profile covers some 64,000 clones, with about 4% appearing a single time and 20% to 25% taken by the ten largest. This clone was recorded a few times. Its matching antigen is unknown. Patients underwent thyroid surgery, and none had received any treatment before it. The material sequenced was blood. This sequence was found in a female donor with papillary thyroid cancer or a benign thyroid nodule (not recorded which). Some clones in this sample may be carry-over from other donors' samples.

The CDR3 coding sequence is TGCGCCAGCAGCTTTGGGGGCCTAGCGCGGAACGAGCAGTACTTC. Translation gives CASSFGGLARNEQYF. The rearrangement uses TRBV5-1 and TRBJ2-7; possibly TRBD1 or TRBD2 for D (6 bases each). Germline-derived CDR1 and CDR2 are SGHRS and YFSETQ. The CDR3 extends over 15 amino acids. Trimming took 2 bases from V and 5 from J, leaving 17 bases between them.